Listed below are T cell receptor beta chains from one sample, sequenced in a study of T cell responses to AZD1222 COVID-19 vaccine. Profiling relied on immunoSEQ multiplex PCR, and the TCRdb table lists in-frame clones only, not all of them. The table has some 190,000 clones, around nine tenths seen once. The source was peripheral blood, collected 28 days after the second AZD1222 dose. These TCRs come from an adult who received the AZD1222 COVID-19 vaccine. CDR3s include the opening cysteine and the closing phenylalanine or tryptophan. D genes are given only for firm matches. Part of the rows lack a size; the others show once, few, many or a class for expanded clones.

>TRBV5-4|TRBJ2-6|.|.
TGTGCCAGCAGCCCGGGACCGAGCTCTGGGGCCAACGTCCTGACTTTC
CASSPGPSSGANVLTF
>TRBV7-9|TRBJ1-1|.|.
TGTGCCAGCAGCTTAGTCATGGGAGGCACTGAAGCTTTCTTT
CASSLVMGGTEAFF
>TRBV4-1|TRBJ1-1|.|.
TGCGCCAGCAGCCCGGGGGGCACTGAAGCTTTCTTT
CASSPGGTEAFF
>TRBV5-4|TRBJ2-6|.|.
TGTGCCAGCAGTCTTGACAGTTCTGGGGCCAACGTCCTGACTTTC
CASSLDSSGANVLTF
>TRBV7-9|TRBJ1-2|TRBD1|.
TGTGCCAGCAGCGCCCGGACAGGGGGCGCAAGTGGCTACACCTTC
CASSARTGGASGYTF
>TRBV10-3|TRBJ2-3|TRBD2|.
TGTGCCACAGGGACTAGCGGGAGGGTTAGCACAGATACGCAGTATTTT
CATGTSGRVSTDTQYF
>TRBV7-9|TRBJ2-1|TRBD2|.
TGTGCCAGCAGCTTAGGTCTAGCGGGGAACAATGAGCAGTTCTTC
CASSLGLAGNNEQFF
>TRBV4-2|TRBJ1-3|.|.
TGTGCCAGCAGCCAAGATCTAACAGGATCCCTCTCTGGAAACACCATATATTTT
CASSQDLTGSLSGNTIYF
>TRBV27|TRBJ1-2|.|.
TGTGCCAGCAGATTGGACAGATACTATGGCTACACCTTC
CASRLDRYYGYTF
>TRBV7-3|TRBJ2-1|TRBD1|.
TGTGCCAGCAGCTTAAATCCCCACCGACAGGGCAATGAGCAGTTCTTC
CASSLNPHRQGNEQFF
>TRBV6-5|TRBJ2-3|.|once
TGTGCCAGCAGTTTTACAAGGACAGATACGCAGTATTTT
CASSFTRTDTQYF
>TRBV3-1/TRBV3-2|TRBJ2-7|TRBD2|.
TGTGCCAGCAGCCAAAGCCTAGCGGGTTCCTACGAGCAGTACTTC
CASSQSLAGSYEQYF
>TRBV28|TRBJ2-7|TRBD2|.
TGTGCCAGCAGTTTAGTTACGGGAGGGTACGAGCAGTACTTC
CASSLVTGGYEQYF
>TRBV28|TRBJ2-1|TRBD2|.
TGTGCCGTAATAGCGGGAGGGCCGTCTAATGAGCAGTTCTTC
CAVIAGGPSNEQFF
>TRBV28|TRBJ1-1|TRBD1|.
TGTGCCAGCAGGAGACAGGGGTGGACTGAAGCTTTCTTT
CASRRQGWTEAFF
>TRBV19|TRBJ1-2|TRBD1|.
TGTGCCAGTAGTACCCAGGACAGGGCGCCCGCTTATGGCTACACCTTC
CASSTQDRAPAYGYTF
>TRBV7-9|TRBJ1-2|.|.
TGTGCCAGCAGCTTAGGCGGCCGGGGCAAAGGCTACACCTTC
CASSLGGRGKGYTF
>TRBV11-2|TRBJ2-4|.|.
TGTGCCAGCAGCTTAGATCCCGCCAGGAACGCACGGTCCAAAAACATTCAGTACTTC
CASSLDPARNARSKNIQYF
>TRBV2|TRBJ2-2|.|.
TGTGCCAGCAGGCGGGACACCGGGGAGCTGTTTTTT
CASRRDTGELFF
>TRBV5-1|TRBJ2-1|TRBD2|once
TGCGCCAGCAGCTCAGGACTAGCGAATTACAATGAGCAGTTCTTC
CASSSGLANYNEQFF
>TRBV28|TRBJ1-2|TRBD1|.
TGTGCCAGCACGATCGGGACAGGGAATGGCTACACCTTC
CASTIGTGNGYTF
>TRBV5-4|TRBJ1-5|.|.
TGTGCCAGCAGCATAGACCGGACTCAGCCCCAGCATTTT
CASSIDRTQPQHF
>TRBV28|TRBJ1-3|TRBD1|.
TGTGCCAGCAGTCCTACAGGGGCTTTCTCTGGAAACACCATATATTTT
CASSPTGAFSGNTIYF
>TRBV2|TRBJ2-1|TRBD2|.
TGTGCCAGCAGCGAGGGACTAGCGGGGTACAATGAGCAGTTCTTC
CASSEGLAGYNEQFF
>TRBV19|TRBJ2-7|.|.
TGTGCCAGTAGTATTGGGGTAGCTTTCTTGGGAGAGCAGTACTTC
CASSIGVAFLGEQYF
>TRBV3-1/TRBV3-2|TRBJ2-7|TRBD2|once
TGTGCCAGCAGCCTTTGGGCCGGGGGGGTCCAATCCGAGCAGTACTTC
CASSLWAGGVQSEQYF
>TRBV5-1|TRBJ2-1|TRBD1|.
TGCGCCAGCGGGGGACAGGGGGGCTCCTACAATGAGCAGTTCTTC
CASGGQGGSYNEQFF
>TRBV6-6|TRBJ2-7|TRBD1|.
TGTGCCAGCAGGCCGGGACAGGGATCCTACGAGCAGTACTTC
CASRPGQGSYEQYF
>TRBV7-2|TRBJ1-3|.|.
TGTGCCAGCAGCTTATTGGGGACTCCTGAAAACACCATATATTTT
CASSLLGTPENTIYF
>TRBV7-2|TRBJ1-1|.|.
TGTGCCAGCAGCTTAGTACTAACTGAAGCTTTCTTT
CASSLVLTEAFF
>TRBV5-1|TRBJ2-3|TRBD1|.
TGCGCCAGCAGCGTACAGGGGAGCGGAGATACGCAGTATTTT
CASSVQGSGDTQYF
>TRBV5-5|TRBJ1-6|.|.
TGTGCCAGCAGCTTGGTAGGACAAAATTCACCCCTCCACTTT
CASSLVGQNSPLHF
>TRBV28|TRBJ2-7|.|.
TGTGCCAGCAGTTCTGGGTCTGATGAGCAGTACTTC
CASSSGSDEQYF
>TRBV29-1|TRBJ2-7|TRBD1|.
TGCAGCGTCACGACAGGGGGAACCTACGAGCAGTACTTC
CSVTTGGTYEQYF
>TRBV24-1|TRBJ2-5|.|.
TGTGCCACCAGTGATTCGGGCGGGGTAAGAGAGACCCAGTACTTC
CATSDSGGVRETQYF
>TRBV5-5|TRBJ1-2|.|.
TGTGCCAGCAGCTTGGACGGCCGGGAGTATGGCTACACCTTC
CASSLDGREYGYTF
>TRBV20-1|TRBJ1-1|.|.
TGCAGTGCACCGTTCGGGACTGAAGCTTTCTTT
CSAPFGTEAFF
>TRBV27|TRBJ1-4|.|.
TGTGCCAGCAGGCCCGGACGGCAATCTGCAACTAATGAAAAACTGTTTTTT
CASRPGRQSATNEKLFF
>TRBV14|TRBJ2-7|.|.
TGTGCCAGCAGCCAAGGGGAGCAGTACTTC
CASSQGEQYF
>TRBV7-6|TRBJ2-3|TRBD2|.
TGTGCCAGCAGCCCGGGACTAGCGGGGCACACAGATACGCAGTATTTT
CASSPGLAGHTDTQYF
>TRBV11-2|TRBJ1-1|.|.
TGTGCCAGCAGCTTAGATGTCCCCAGACCTCAGAACACTGAAGCTTTCTTT
CASSLDVPRPQNTEAFF
>TRBV7-2|TRBJ2-5|TRBD1|.
TGTGCCAGCAGCATATATACCGGGACAGGGGGAGAGACCCAGTACTTC
CASSIYTGTGGETQYF
>TRBV2|TRBJ2-2|TRBD1|.
TGTGCCAGCAGTGAAATCGGACAGGGAACGGTCGGGGAGCTGTTTTTT
CASSEIGQGTVGELFF
>TRBV3-1/TRBV3-2|TRBJ2-7|TRBD2|.
TGTGCCAGTGCGGGGGAGTCCTACGAGCAGTACTTC
CASAGESYEQYF
>TRBV7-3|TRBJ1-1|.|.
TGTGCCAGCAGCTTGAGCCAGGGGTCTAATGAAGCTTTCTTT
CASSLSQGSNEAFF
>TRBV18|TRBJ1-6|.|.
TGTGCCAGCTCACCGGGTTCACCCCTCCACTTT
CASSPGSPLHF
>TRBV13|TRBJ1-2|TRBD1|.
TGTGCCAGCAGCCGTACGACAGGGATGATGGAGGGCTACACCTTC
CASSRTTGMMEGYTF
>TRBV15|TRBJ2-7|.|.
TGTGCCACCAGCCGGGACAAAGACTACGAGCAGTACTTC
CATSRDKDYEQYF